A selection of T cell receptor beta chains follows, all from one sample in a study of cytotoxic CD8 clonotypes in ibrutinib-treated CLL. TCRdb's copy holds only in-frame clones and misses some; the assay was immunoSEQ multiplex PCR. The data contain about 270,000 clones, 65% to 85% of them singletons. Sequenced material: PBMCs, taken at disease progression, from a patient treated with ibrutinib. The receptors derive from a human donor with chronic lymphocytic leukemia. Both conserved end residues are part of each CDR3. A D gene is named only where the DNA matches it firmly. The listing skips clone size in some rows; elsewhere it reads once, few, many or a size class.

abundance | d_gene | j_gene | v_gene | CDR3nt | CDR3aa
- | - | TRBJ1-2 | TRBV7-9 | TGTGCCAGCGCCTCCGGCGGGCGCATCTATGGCTACACCTTC | CASASGGRIYGYTF
few | - | TRBJ1-2 | TRBV5-1 | TGCGCCAGCAGCTGGGGACCCTCCGTCGGGGGCTACACCTTC | CASSWGPSVGGYTF
- | TRBD1 | TRBJ1-1 | TRBV2 | TGTGCCAGCAGTGAACGGGGACAGGGAAAGGCTGAAGCTTTCTTT | CASSERGQGKAEAFF
- | - | TRBJ2-2 | TRBV9 | TGTGCCAGCAGCGTCCCTCCCGGGGGTTTGGACACCGGGGAGCTGTTTTTT | CASSVPPGGLDTGELFF
- | - | TRBJ2-7 | TRBV5-1 | TGCGCCAGCAGCTCTTCGACAGCCTCCTACGAGCAGTACTTC | CASSSSTASYEQYF
- | - | TRBJ2-7 | TRBV21-1 | TGTGCCAGCAGCAATGGGACGGTTGAGTACTTC | CASSNGTVEYF
- | - | TRBJ2-3 | TRBV9 | TGTGCCAGCAGCCCATCCGTTGCAGATACGCAGTATTTT | CASSPSVADTQYF
- | TRBD1 | TRBJ2-7 | TRBV2 | TGTGCCAGCAGTGGAACTTCCTACAGGGGGCATTACGAGCAGTACTTC | CASSGTSYRGHYEQYF
- | - | TRBJ2-7 | TRBV27 | TGTGCCAGCAGTTTGTCCCGCTACTACGAGCAGTACTTC | CASSLSRYYEQYF
- | - | TRBJ2-7 | TRBV18 | TGTGCCAGCTCACTCTCGGTAGGGGAGCAGTACTTC | CASSLSVGEQYF
- | - | TRBJ2-7 | TRBV19 | TGTGCCAGTAGTATAGTCCGGGGGCACGAGCAGTACTTC | CASSIVRGHEQYF
- | - | TRBJ2-3 | TRBV11-3 | TGTGCCAGCAGCTTAGGCCGGGATACGCAGTATTTT | CASSLGRDTQYF
- | - | TRBJ2-3 | TRBV28 | TGTGCCAGCAGTTTGACAGCAAACACAGATACGCAGTATTTT | CASSLTANTDTQYF
- | - | TRBJ1-6 | TRBV10-3 | TGTGCCATCAGTGACAGAGCGAGCTCCTATAATTCACCCCTCCACTTT | CAISDRASSYNSPLHF
- | - | TRBJ1-6 | TRBV21-1 | TGTGCCAGCAGCAAAGGGACAGGGGAAGCGTCACCCCTCCACTTT | CASSKGTGEASPLHF
many | - | TRBJ2-7 | TRBV5-1 | TGCGCCAGCAGCTTGGAGGGGACGACCTACGAGCAGTACTTC | CASSLEGTTYEQYF
few | - | TRBJ1-1 | TRBV6-5 | TGTGCCAGCAGTTACGGGACTGAAGCTTTCTTT | CASSYGTEAFF
- | - | TRBJ2-3 | TRBV28 | TGTGCCAGCAGCCTACGGTGGGATACGCAGTATTTT | CASSLRWDTQYF
- | TRBD1 | TRBJ2-7 | TRBV6-5 | TGTGCCAGCAGCCGCGCCGGGACAGGCTACGAGCAGTACTTC | CASSRAGTGYEQYF
once | - | TRBJ1-2 | TRBV5-6 | TGTGCCAGCAGCGGCGGGACGGTCTATGGCTACACCTTC | CASSGGTVYGYTF
few | - | TRBJ1-2 | TRBV6-6 | TGTGCCAGCAGTTTTAAGGACTATGGCTACACCTTC | CASSFKDYGYTF
- | - | TRBJ1-2 | TRBV11-2 | TGTGCCAGCAGTTCGACTTGGAACTATGGCTACACCTTC | CASSSTWNYGYTF
- | - | TRBJ1-3 | TRBV6-6 | TGTGCCAGCAGTTTCAGGCGATCCTCTGGAAACACCATATATTTT | CASSFRRSSGNTIYF
- | TRBD2 | TRBJ2-1 | TRBV19 | TGTGCCAGTAGTATAGGGGCGGGAGGGCCAGTCTCGGGTGAGCAGTTCTTC | CASSIGAGGPVSGEQFF